This TCR beta chain stems from a study of glioma-infiltrating T cells. Study-wide points: Non-neoplastic patients had below-expected tissue-blood divergence, while all gliomas exceeded expectation. Very few CDR3 sequences were shared between tissue and blood.

V lost 6 bases, J lost 13 bases, and 25 bases lay in between. CDR1 LGHNA and CDR2 YNFKEQ come from the germline V gene. The CDR3 is 16 residues long. This clonotype was seen ten or more times. Its antigen remains unidentified. Amplification of TCR alpha and beta CDR3 regions from RNA used iRepertoire nested multiplex PCR. One-step reverse transcription and amplification started from approximately 100-400 ng of tissue mRNA or PBMC total RNA. TCRdb reprocessed the multiplex PCR reads with MiXCR, giving one entry per CDR3 protein. Among about 190,000 distinct CDR3 sequences, roughly a third were seen once, and the ten largest hold about 19%.

The source is a human donor with low-grade glioma or glioblastoma, undergoing nonglioma brain surgery, or in good health (not recorded which). Material: glioma tissue, nonneoplastic brain tissue, or PBMCs (not recorded which). V gene TRBV4-2 combines with J gene TRBJ1-6; D gene ambiguous. CDR3 protein: CASSPRRESDSSPLHF. The DNA of the CDR3 is TGTGCCAGCAGTCCTCGTAGGGAATCCGATTCGTCCCCCCTCCACTTT.